Sequencing of this T cell receptor beta chain was carried out in a study of cytomegalovirus exposure and HLA in healthy donors. PCR was performed using 60 Vbeta and 13 Jbeta primers. Using immunoSEQ multiplex PCR, the repertoire was profiled, and TCRdb retains in-frame clones only, with some absent. The sample contains approximately 160,000 clones, 65% to 90% of which appear only once. There were likely unrecorded immune exposures, though donors were nominally healthy when sampled. V lost 3 bases and J 2 bases, leaving 18 bases between the germline ends. Germline V CDR1 and CDR2: MNHEY, SMNVEV (reference sequence). This CDR3 contains 17 residues.

The chain joins TRBV27 to TRBJ2-3; unclear D gene. The TCR was taken from a human donor in good health. The sequencing sample was made of PBMCs. DNA for the CDR3: TGTGCCAGCAGTTTCACCCACCCCATGCGCTCCACAGATACGCAGTATTTT. Encoded protein: CASSFTHPMRSTDTQYF.